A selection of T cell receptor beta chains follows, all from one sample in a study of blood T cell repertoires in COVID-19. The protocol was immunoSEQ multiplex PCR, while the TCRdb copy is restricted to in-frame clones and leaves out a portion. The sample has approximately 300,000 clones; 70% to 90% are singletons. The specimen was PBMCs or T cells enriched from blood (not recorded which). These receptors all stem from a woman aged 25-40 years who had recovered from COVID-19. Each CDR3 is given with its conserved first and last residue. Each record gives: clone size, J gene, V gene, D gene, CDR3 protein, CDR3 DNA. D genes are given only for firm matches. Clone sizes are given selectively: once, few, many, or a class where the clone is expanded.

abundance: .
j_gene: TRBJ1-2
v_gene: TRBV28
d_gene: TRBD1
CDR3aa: CASSLFRQGAVGYTF
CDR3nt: TGTGCCAGCAGTTTATTTAGGCAGGGGGCGGTCGGCTACACCTTC

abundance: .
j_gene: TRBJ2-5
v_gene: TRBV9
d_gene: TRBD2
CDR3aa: CASSVASGGETQYF
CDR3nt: TGTGCCAGCAGCGTAGCTTCGGGGGGAGAGACCCAGTACTTC

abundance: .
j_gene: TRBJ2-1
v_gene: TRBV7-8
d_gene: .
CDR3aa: CASSLAAREQFF
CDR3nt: TGTGCCAGCAGCTTAGCGGCCCGTGAGCAGTTCTTC

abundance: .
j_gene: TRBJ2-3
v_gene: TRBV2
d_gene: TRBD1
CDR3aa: CASSVSGDRDVDTQYF
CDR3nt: TGTGCCAGCAGTGTATCAGGGGACAGGGATGTAGATACGCAGTATTTT

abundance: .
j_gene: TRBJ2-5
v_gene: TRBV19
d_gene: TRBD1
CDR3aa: CASSIGRQGGETQYF
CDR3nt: TGTGCCAGTAGTATAGGCCGACAGGGCGGCGAGACCCAGTACTTC

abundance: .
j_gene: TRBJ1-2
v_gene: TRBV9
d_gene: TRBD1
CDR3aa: CASSLTGTGGSGYTF
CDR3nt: TGTGCCAGCAGCCTGACCGGGACAGGGGGCAGTGGCTACACCTTC

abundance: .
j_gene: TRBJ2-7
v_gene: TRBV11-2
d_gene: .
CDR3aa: CASSLSLARYEQYF
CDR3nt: TGTGCCAGCAGCTTAAGCCTAGCGAGGTACGAGCAGTACTTC

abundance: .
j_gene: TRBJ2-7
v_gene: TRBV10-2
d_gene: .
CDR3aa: CASRPGGKYEQYF
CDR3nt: TGCGCCAGCAGACCAGGGGGGAAGTACGAGCAGTACTTC

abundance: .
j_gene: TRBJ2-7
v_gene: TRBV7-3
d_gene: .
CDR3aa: CASSLVAPPGDYEQYF
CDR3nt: TGTGCCAGCAGCTTAGTAGCCCCACCCGGGGATTACGAGCAGTACTTC

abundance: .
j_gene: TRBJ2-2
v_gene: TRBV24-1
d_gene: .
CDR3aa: CATSDSKRGSYTGELFF
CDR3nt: TGTGCCACCAGTGATTCGAAAAGGGGTTCTTACACCGGGGAGCTGTTTTTT

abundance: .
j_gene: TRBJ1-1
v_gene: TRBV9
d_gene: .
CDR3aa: CASSVGGLGTEAFF
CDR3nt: TGTGCCAGCAGCGTGGGGGGACTGGGGACTGAAGCTTTCTTT

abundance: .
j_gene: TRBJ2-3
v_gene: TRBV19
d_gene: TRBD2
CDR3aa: CASSSSGGAPSTDTQYF
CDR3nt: TGTGCCAGTAGCTCTAGCGGGGGAGCCCCTAGCACAGATACGCAGTATTTT

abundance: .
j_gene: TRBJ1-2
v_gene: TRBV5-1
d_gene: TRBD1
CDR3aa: CASSLVSGTGVTYGYTF
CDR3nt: TGCGCCAGCAGCTTGGTCTCCGGGACAGGGGTGACTTATGGCTACACCTTC

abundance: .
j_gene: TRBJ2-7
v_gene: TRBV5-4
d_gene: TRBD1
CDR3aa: CASSLAKTGAYEQYF
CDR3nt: TGTGCCAGCAGCTTGGCCAAGACAGGGGCCTACGAGCAGTACTTC

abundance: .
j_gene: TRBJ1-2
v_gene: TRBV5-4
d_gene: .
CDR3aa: CASSLSLDYGYTF
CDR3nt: TGTGCCAGCAGCTTAAGTTTAGACTATGGCTACACCTTC

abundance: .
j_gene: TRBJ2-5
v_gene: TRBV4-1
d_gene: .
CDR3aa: CASSQDGWGVQETQYF
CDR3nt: TGCGCCAGCAGCCAAGATGGATGGGGGGTCCAAGAGACCCAGTACTTC

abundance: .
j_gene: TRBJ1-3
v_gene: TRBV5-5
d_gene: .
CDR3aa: CASSWGGYSGNTIYF
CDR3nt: TGTGCCAGCAGCTGGGGAGGGTACTCTGGAAACACCATATATTTT

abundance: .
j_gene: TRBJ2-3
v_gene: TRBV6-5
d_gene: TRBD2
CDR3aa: CASGSSGGADTQYF
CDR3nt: TGTGCCAGCGGGTCTAGCGGGGGGGCTGATACGCAGTATTTT

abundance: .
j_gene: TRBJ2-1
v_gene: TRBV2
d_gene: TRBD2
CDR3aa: CASRKLAGGNNEQFF
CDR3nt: TGTGCCAGCAGGAAGCTAGCGGGGGGCAACAATGAGCAGTTCTTC

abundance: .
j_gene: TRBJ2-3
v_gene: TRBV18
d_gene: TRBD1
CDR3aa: CASSPQGALTDTQYF
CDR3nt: TGTGCCAGCTCACCACAGGGGGCCCTCACAGATACGCAGTATTTT

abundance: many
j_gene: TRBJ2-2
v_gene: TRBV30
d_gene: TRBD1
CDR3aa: CAWRFQDRDTGELFF
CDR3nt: TGTGCCTGGCGGTTCCAGGACAGGGACACCGGGGAGCTGTTTTTT

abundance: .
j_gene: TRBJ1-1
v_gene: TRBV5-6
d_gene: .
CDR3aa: CASSLAGDTEAFF
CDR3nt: TGTGCCAGCAGCTTGGCGGGGGACACTGAAGCTTTCTTT

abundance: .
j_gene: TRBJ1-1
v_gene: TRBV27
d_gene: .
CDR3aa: CASSSPNTEAFF
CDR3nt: TGTGCCAGCAGTTCCCCTAACACTGAAGCTTTCTTT

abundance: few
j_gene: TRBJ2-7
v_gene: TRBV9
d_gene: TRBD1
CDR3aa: CASSVGQGYHEQYF
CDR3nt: TGTGCCAGCAGCGTGGGACAGGGCTACCACGAGCAGTACTTC

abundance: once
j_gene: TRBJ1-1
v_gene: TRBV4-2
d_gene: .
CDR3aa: CASSQVDLRGNTEAFF
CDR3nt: TGTGCCAGCAGCCAAGTAGACCTCAGGGGGAACACTGAAGCTTTCTTT

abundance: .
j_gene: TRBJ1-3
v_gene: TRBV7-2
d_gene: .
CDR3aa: CASSFRDSGNTIYF
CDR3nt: TGTGCCAGCAGCTTCCGGGACTCTGGAAACACCATATATTTT

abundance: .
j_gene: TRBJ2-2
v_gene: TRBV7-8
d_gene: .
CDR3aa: CASSFSPPTAPRHTGELFF
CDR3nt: TGTGCCAGCAGCTTCAGCCCTCCGACAGCCCCAAGACACACCGGGGAGCTGTTTTTT

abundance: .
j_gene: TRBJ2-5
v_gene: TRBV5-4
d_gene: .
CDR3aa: CASRYDGVSRETQYF
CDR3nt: TGTGCCAGCAGGTACGACGGAGTATCTCGGGAGACCCAGTACTTC

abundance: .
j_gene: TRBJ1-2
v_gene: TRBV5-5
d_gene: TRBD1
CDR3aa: CASSPTGVLSDNYGYTF
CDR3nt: TGTGCCAGCAGCCCCACAGGGGTTTTATCCGACAACTATGGCTACACCTTC

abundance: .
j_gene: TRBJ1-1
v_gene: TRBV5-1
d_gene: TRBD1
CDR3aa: CASSEDRGVNTEAFF
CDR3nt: TGCGCCAGCAGCGAGGACAGGGGGGTGAACACTGAAGCTTTCTTT

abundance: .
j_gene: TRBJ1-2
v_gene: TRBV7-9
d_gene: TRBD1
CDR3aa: CASSPPSGTEGYTF
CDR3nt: TGTGCCAGCAGCCCACCCTCCGGGACAGAGGGCTACACCTTC

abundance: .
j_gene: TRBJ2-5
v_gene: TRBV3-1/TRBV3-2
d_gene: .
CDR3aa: CASSHNIRTDRETQYF
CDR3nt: TGTGCCAGCAGCCACAATATAAGGACAGATCGAGAGACCCAGTACTTC

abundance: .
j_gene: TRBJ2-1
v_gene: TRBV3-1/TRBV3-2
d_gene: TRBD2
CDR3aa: CASSRTSGGAGYNEQFF
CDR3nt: TGTGCCAGCAGTCGGACTAGCGGGGGGGCCGGGTACAATGAGCAGTTCTTC

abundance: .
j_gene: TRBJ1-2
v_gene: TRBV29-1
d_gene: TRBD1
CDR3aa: CSVGQGGNYGYTF
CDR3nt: TGCAGCGTAGGACAGGGGGGGAACTATGGCTACACCTTC

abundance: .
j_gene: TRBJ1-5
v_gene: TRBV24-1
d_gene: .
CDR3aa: CATSPGDSNQPQHF
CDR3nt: TGTGCCACCAGTCCGGGGGATAGCAATCAGCCCCAGCATTTT

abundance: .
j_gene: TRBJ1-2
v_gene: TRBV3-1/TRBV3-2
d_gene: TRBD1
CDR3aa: CASSQQPGQASGYTF
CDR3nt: TGTGCCAGCAGCCAACAACCGGGACAGGCGTCTGGCTACACCTTC

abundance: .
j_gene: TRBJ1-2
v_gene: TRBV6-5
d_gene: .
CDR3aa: CASPVDSLFGYTF
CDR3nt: TGTGCCAGCCCGGTGGACAGCCTTTTTGGCTACACCTTC

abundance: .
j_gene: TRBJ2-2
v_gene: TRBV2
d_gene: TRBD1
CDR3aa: CASSPQGADTGELFF
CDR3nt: TGTGCCAGCAGTCCTCAGGGGGCCGACACCGGGGAGCTGTTTTTT

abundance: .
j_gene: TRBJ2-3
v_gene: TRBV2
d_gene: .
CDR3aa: CASRVRDTELDTQYF
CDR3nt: TGTGCCAGCAGAGTCCGCGACACCGAATTGGATACGCAGTATTTT

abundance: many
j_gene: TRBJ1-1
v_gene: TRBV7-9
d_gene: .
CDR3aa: CASSSWRHTEAFF
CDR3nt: TGTGCCAGCAGCTCATGGAGGCACACTGAAGCTTTCTTT

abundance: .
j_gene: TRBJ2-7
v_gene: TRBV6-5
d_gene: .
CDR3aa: CASSYGVRRGRYEQYF
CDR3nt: TGTGCCAGCAGTTACGGCGTCCGGAGGGGGCGCTACGAGCAGTACTTC

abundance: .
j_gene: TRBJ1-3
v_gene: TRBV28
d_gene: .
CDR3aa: CASSLNRVQAGNTIYF
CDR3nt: TGTGCCAGCAGTTTGAACAGGGTTCAGGCTGGAAACACCATATATTTT

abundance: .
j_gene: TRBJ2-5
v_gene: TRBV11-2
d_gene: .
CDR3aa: CASSLALEASPLETQYF
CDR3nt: TGTGCCAGCAGCTTAGCCCTGGAGGCCAGTCCATTGGAGACCCAGTACTTC

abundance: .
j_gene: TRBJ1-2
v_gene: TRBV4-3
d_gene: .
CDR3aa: CASSLGGAGLYGYTF
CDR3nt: TGCGCCAGCAGCCTGGGGGGGGCAGGTCTATATGGCTACACCTTC

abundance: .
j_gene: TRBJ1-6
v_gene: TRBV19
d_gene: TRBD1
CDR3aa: CASVGQGLRNSPLHF
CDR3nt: TGTGCCAGTGTGGGACAGGGGCTCCGCAATTCACCCCTCCACTTT

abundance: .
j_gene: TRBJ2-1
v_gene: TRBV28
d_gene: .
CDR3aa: CASSTGTPAFVEQFF
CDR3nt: TGTGCCAGCAGTACCGGGACTCCGGCCTTCGTCGAGCAGTTCTTC

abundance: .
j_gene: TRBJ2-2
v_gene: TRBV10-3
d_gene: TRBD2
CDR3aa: CAISARGGENTGELFF
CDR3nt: TGTGCCATCAGTGCCCGGGGGGGAGAGAACACCGGGGAGCTGTTTTTT

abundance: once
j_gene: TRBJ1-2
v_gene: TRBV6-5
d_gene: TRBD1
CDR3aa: CASSYRTGDGYTF
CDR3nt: TGTGCCAGCAGTTACCGGACAGGGGATGGCTACACCTTC

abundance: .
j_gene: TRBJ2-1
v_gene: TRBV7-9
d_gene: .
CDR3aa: CASSLVGTPGGEQFF
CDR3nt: TGTGCCAGCAGCTTAGTAGGGACACCCGGTGGGGAGCAGTTCTTC

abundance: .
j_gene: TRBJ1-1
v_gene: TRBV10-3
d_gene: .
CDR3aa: CAISEYLGQNEAFF
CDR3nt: TGTGCCATCAGTGAATACCTCGGACAGAACGAAGCTTTCTTT

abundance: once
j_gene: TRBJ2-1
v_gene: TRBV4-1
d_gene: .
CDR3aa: CASSQGGAGTLDEQFF
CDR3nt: TGCGCCAGCAGCCAAGGCGGGGCAGGGACCTTGGATGAGCAGTTCTTC

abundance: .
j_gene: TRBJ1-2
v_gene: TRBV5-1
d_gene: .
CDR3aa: CASSLSGQSLYGYTF
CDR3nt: TGCGCCAGCAGCTTGAGCGGACAGTCTCTTTATGGCTACACCTTC

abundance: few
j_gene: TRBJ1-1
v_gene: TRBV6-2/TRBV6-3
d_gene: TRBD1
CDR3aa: CASSRPDRGAPEAFF
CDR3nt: TGTGCCAGCAGTCGTCCGGACAGGGGAGCCCCTGAAGCTTTCTTT